The rows below give T cell receptor beta chains drawn from one sample of a study of blood T cell repertoires in COVID-19. The repertoire was sequenced with immunoSEQ multiplex PCR; TCRdb's copy has only in-frame clones and lacks some. This sample has tens of thousands of clones, with about four fifths found just once. Input material: peripheral blood. The source of these receptors is a human donor in a cohort sampled during active COVID-19. Each CDR3 is given with its conserved first and last residue. The order of the fields is V gene, J gene, clone size, D gene, CDR3 DNA, CDR3 protein. The D gene is left open where the match is weak. Expanded clones get a size class; other rows say once, few or many, or leave the size out.

v_call: TRBV18
j_call: TRBJ2-7
clone_size: once
d_call: -
cdr3_nt: TGTGCCAGCTCACCACCGTCGCGGCGTAGAGTCCACGAGCAGTACTTC
cdr3_aa: CASSPPSRRRVHEQYF

v_call: TRBV4-1
j_call: TRBJ2-3
clone_size: -
d_call: -
cdr3_nt: TGCGCCAGCAGCCAAGAAGCCCCTGCCGGGGCAGATACGCAGTATTTT
cdr3_aa: CASSQEAPAGADTQYF

v_call: TRBV25-1
j_call: TRBJ1-2
clone_size: few
d_call: -
cdr3_nt: TGTGCCAGCAGTGAATACCTAGTGGGGGCGTATGGCTACACCTTC
cdr3_aa: CASSEYLVGAYGYTF

v_call: TRBV20-1
j_call: TRBJ1-1
clone_size: -
d_call: -
cdr3_nt: TGCAGTGCTAGGACAGACACTGAAGCTTTCTTT
cdr3_aa: CSARTDTEAFF

v_call: TRBV9
j_call: TRBJ2-3
clone_size: once
d_call: TRBD2
cdr3_nt: TGTGCCAGCAGCCTTGTTCTGGGGGGGAGCACAGATACGCAGTATTTT
cdr3_aa: CASSLVLGGSTDTQYF

v_call: TRBV19
j_call: TRBJ1-1
clone_size: -
d_call: -
cdr3_nt: TGTGCCAGTGCACGATCAGGGGCCGCATCCACTGAAGCTTTCTTT
cdr3_aa: CASARSGAASTEAFF

v_call: TRBV5-6
j_call: TRBJ2-7
clone_size: -
d_call: -
cdr3_nt: TGTGCCAGCAGCTCTACCAGACTGAACTACGAGCAGTACTTC
cdr3_aa: CASSSTRLNYEQYF

v_call: TRBV6-5
j_call: TRBJ2-7
clone_size: -
d_call: -
cdr3_nt: TGTGCCAGCAGGGCAGGGGTTTCCTACGAGCAGTACTTC
cdr3_aa: CASRAGVSYEQYF

v_call: TRBV25-1
j_call: TRBJ1-6
clone_size: -
d_call: -
cdr3_nt: TGTGCCAGCACCCCAGAGGGCAGGAGTTCACCCCTCCACTTT
cdr3_aa: CASTPEGRSSPLHF

v_call: TRBV12-3/TRBV12-4
j_call: TRBJ1-3
clone_size: -
d_call: -
cdr3_nt: TGTGCCAGCAGTAGAGCTGGAAACACCATATATTTT
cdr3_aa: CASSRAGNTIYF

v_call: TRBV5-6
j_call: TRBJ2-7
clone_size: -
d_call: -
cdr3_nt: TGTGCCAGCAGCCCGGTGGGGGGTGTGCCCCATGACGACTACGAGCAGTACTTC
cdr3_aa: CASSPVGGVPHDDYEQYF

v_call: TRBV18
j_call: TRBJ2-5
clone_size: -
d_call: -
cdr3_nt: TGTGCCAGCTCACCACCCTCAGGGGAAGAGACCCAGTACTTC
cdr3_aa: CASSPPSGEETQYF

v_call: TRBV7-2
j_call: TRBJ2-3
clone_size: once
d_call: TRBD1
cdr3_nt: TGTGCCAGCACCGACACCCAGGACAGGGCTTCAGATACGCAGTATTTT
cdr3_aa: CASTDTQDRASDTQYF

v_call: TRBV6-5
j_call: TRBJ1-1
clone_size: -
d_call: -
cdr3_nt: TGTGCCAGCAGACTATCCGGGGGGAACACTGAAGCTTTCTTT
cdr3_aa: CASRLSGGNTEAFF

v_call: TRBV6-5
j_call: TRBJ1-1
clone_size: -
d_call: TRBD1
cdr3_nt: TGTGCCAGCAGTTACTCAGGGGGCCTAGAGACTGAAGCTTTCTTT
cdr3_aa: CASSYSGGLETEAFF

v_call: TRBV7-9
j_call: TRBJ1-6
clone_size: -
d_call: TRBD1
cdr3_nt: TGTGCCAGCAGCCCCGGGACAGAAGGTTACTATTCACCCCTCCACTTT
cdr3_aa: CASSPGTEGYYSPLHF

v_call: TRBV20-1
j_call: TRBJ1-4
clone_size: -
d_call: -
cdr3_nt: TGCAGTGCTAGTAGACTCACACTAACTAATGAAAAACTGTTTTTT
cdr3_aa: CSASRLTLTNEKLFF

v_call: TRBV7-3
j_call: TRBJ2-7
clone_size: few
d_call: -
cdr3_nt: TGTGCCAGCAGCCCCGGTCGGAGCCACGAGCAGTACTTC
cdr3_aa: CASSPGRSHEQYF

v_call: TRBV6-5
j_call: TRBJ2-5
clone_size: -
d_call: TRBD2
cdr3_nt: TGTGCCAGCAGTTTCAACCCGGGACTAGCGGAAGAGACCCAGTACTTC
cdr3_aa: CASSFNPGLAEETQYF

v_call: TRBV30
j_call: TRBJ2-7
clone_size: -
d_call: TRBD1
cdr3_nt: TGTGCCTGGAGTACAGGGGCCTACGAGCAGTACTTC
cdr3_aa: CAWSTGAYEQYF

v_call: TRBV7-9
j_call: TRBJ2-5
clone_size: -
d_call: -
cdr3_nt: TGTGCCAGCGCACCACCCAGGGGTCTGGAGACCCAGTACTTC
cdr3_aa: CASAPPRGLETQYF

v_call: TRBV9
j_call: TRBJ1-5
clone_size: -
d_call: TRBD1
cdr3_nt: TGTGCCAGCAGCGCCGGGACAGAGTACAATCAGCCCCAGCATTTT
cdr3_aa: CASSAGTEYNQPQHF

v_call: TRBV9
j_call: TRBJ2-3
clone_size: -
d_call: -
cdr3_nt: TGTGCCAGCAGCGCCCGAGGGGGTGCAGATACGCAGTATTTT
cdr3_aa: CASSARGGADTQYF

v_call: TRBV4-2
j_call: TRBJ2-7
clone_size: -
d_call: TRBD2
cdr3_nt: TGTGCCAGCAGCCAAGACCATAGGGGGAGCGGGGGGGCCTACGAGCAGTACTTC
cdr3_aa: CASSQDHRGSGGAYEQYF

v_call: TRBV5-6
j_call: TRBJ2-7
clone_size: -
d_call: -
cdr3_nt: TGTGCCAGCAGCTTCACCTACGAGCAGTACTTC
cdr3_aa: CASSFTYEQYF

v_call: TRBV7-2
j_call: TRBJ2-7
clone_size: -
d_call: TRBD2
cdr3_nt: TGTGCCAGCAGACTAAGCGGGGGGGCGAATCTCGTTTACGAGCAGTACTTC
cdr3_aa: CASRLSGGANLVYEQYF

v_call: TRBV19
j_call: TRBJ1-6
clone_size: -
d_call: -
cdr3_nt: TGTGCCAGTAGGCTGAACAGGGAAACTAATTCACCCCTCCACTTT
cdr3_aa: CASRLNRETNSPLHF

v_call: TRBV6-1
j_call: TRBJ1-3
clone_size: once
d_call: -
cdr3_nt: TGTGCCAGCAGTGAATTCACCACAGGGTCTGGAAACACCATATATTTT
cdr3_aa: CASSEFTTGSGNTIYF

v_call: TRBV6-6
j_call: TRBJ1-4
clone_size: once
d_call: -
cdr3_nt: TGTGCCAGCAGTCCCCGACAGCCGACTAATGAAAAACTGTTTTTT
cdr3_aa: CASSPRQPTNEKLFF

v_call: TRBV19
j_call: TRBJ1-2
clone_size: -
d_call: -
cdr3_nt: TGTGCCAGTAGTATAGATGGGCGAAACTATGGCTACACCTTC
cdr3_aa: CASSIDGRNYGYTF

v_call: TRBV5-6
j_call: TRBJ1-2
clone_size: -
d_call: -
cdr3_nt: TGTGCCAGCAGCTTGGTCAGGGACTTTAAGTATGGCTACACCTTC
cdr3_aa: CASSLVRDFKYGYTF

v_call: TRBV5-1
j_call: TRBJ2-5
clone_size: -
d_call: -
cdr3_nt: TGCGCCAGCAGCTTGGTGGGGGCCCAAGAGACCCAGTACTTC
cdr3_aa: CASSLVGAQETQYF

v_call: TRBV7-6
j_call: TRBJ1-6
clone_size: -
d_call: -
cdr3_nt: TGTGCCAGCAGCCGGGATAATTCACCCCTCCACTTT
cdr3_aa: CASSRDNSPLHF

v_call: TRBV28
j_call: TRBJ1-4
clone_size: -
d_call: TRBD1
cdr3_nt: TGTGCCAGCAGTACTCGACAGGGGAGGAGGGGAAAACTGTTTTTT
cdr3_aa: CASSTRQGRRGKLFF

v_call: TRBV21-1
j_call: TRBJ1-2
clone_size: -
d_call: -
cdr3_nt: TGTGCCAGCAGCAACCCGGGGTCTGGAATTTATGGCTACACCTTC
cdr3_aa: CASSNPGSGIYGYTF

v_call: TRBV19
j_call: TRBJ1-5
clone_size: -
d_call: TRBD1
cdr3_nt: TGTGCCAGTACGGAAGGGACAGGGCCTCAGCCCCAGCATTTT
cdr3_aa: CASTEGTGPQPQHF

v_call: TRBV7-9
j_call: TRBJ2-5
clone_size: -
d_call: TRBD1
cdr3_nt: TGTGCCAGCAGCCCCGGGACAGGACAAGAGACCCAGTACTTC
cdr3_aa: CASSPGTGQETQYF

v_call: TRBV5-8
j_call: TRBJ1-6
clone_size: -
d_call: TRBD1
cdr3_nt: TGTGCCAGCAGCTTGATGAGACAGGGGGTTTCACCCCTCCACTTT
cdr3_aa: CASSLMRQGVSPLHF

v_call: TRBV18
j_call: TRBJ1-2
clone_size: -
d_call: -
cdr3_nt: TGTGCCAGCTCTTTGGAGGGGAGGGAAGGCTACACCTTC
cdr3_aa: CASSLEGREGYTF

v_call: TRBV7-2
j_call: TRBJ1-6
clone_size: few
d_call: -
cdr3_nt: TGTGCCAGCAGCTTATATCTCGGGGGTTCCTATAATTCACCCCTCCACTTT
cdr3_aa: CASSLYLGGSYNSPLHF

v_call: TRBV19
j_call: TRBJ1-3
clone_size: -
d_call: -
cdr3_nt: TGTGCCAGTAGCCGAAATGGCGGAAACACCATATATTTT
cdr3_aa: CASSRNGGNTIYF

v_call: TRBV27
j_call: TRBJ1-5
clone_size: -
d_call: -
cdr3_nt: TGTGCCAGCAGTGACAGCGGCAATCAGCCCCAGCATTTT
cdr3_aa: CASSDSGNQPQHF

v_call: TRBV27
j_call: TRBJ2-1
clone_size: -
d_call: -
cdr3_nt: TGTGCCAGCAGTTTCACACTAGCTGGCGAGCAGTTCTTC
cdr3_aa: CASSFTLAGEQFF

v_call: TRBV9
j_call: TRBJ1-4
clone_size: -
d_call: TRBD1
cdr3_nt: TGTGCCAGCAGCGTAGACTCGGGACAGCACAATGAAAAACTGTTTTTT
cdr3_aa: CASSVDSGQHNEKLFF

v_call: TRBV6-5
j_call: TRBJ2-7
clone_size: -
d_call: TRBD1
cdr3_nt: TGTGCCAGCAGCCTAGACAGGGGCGAGCAGTACTTC
cdr3_aa: CASSLDRGEQYF

v_call: TRBV30
j_call: TRBJ2-1
clone_size: -
d_call: -
cdr3_nt: TGTGCCTGCGTGGGGCATGAGCAGTTCTTC
cdr3_aa: CACVGHEQFF

v_call: TRBV6-5
j_call: TRBJ1-1
clone_size: -
d_call: -
cdr3_nt: TGTGCCAGCAGTTACTCAATTGCCAGAGAAGCTTTCTTT
cdr3_aa: CASSYSIAREAFF

v_call: TRBV27
j_call: TRBJ1-6
clone_size: few
d_call: -
cdr3_nt: TGTGCCAGCAGTTTAGATCGGGGAACCCTCCACTTT
cdr3_aa: CASSLDRGTLHF

v_call: TRBV7-3
j_call: TRBJ2-7
clone_size: -
d_call: -
cdr3_nt: TGTGCCAGCAGCTCCTCCGCGGGACGGAGCTACGAGCAGTACTTC
cdr3_aa: CASSSSAGRSYEQYF

v_call: TRBV2
j_call: TRBJ1-1
clone_size: -
d_call: -
cdr3_nt: TGTGCCGCGGGCGGGAACCGGCCAAACACTGAAGCTTTCTTT
cdr3_aa: CAAGGNRPNTEAFF

v_call: TRBV19
j_call: TRBJ1-4
clone_size: -
d_call: TRBD1
cdr3_nt: TGTGCCAGTAGTAAATCCAGGCCGGGACAGATTGCTCAGTGGGGTGAAAAACTGTTTTTT
cdr3_aa: CASSKSRPGQIAQWGEKLFF

v_call: TRBV18
j_call: TRBJ1-3
clone_size: -
d_call: -
cdr3_nt: TGTGCCAGCTCACGGGACGGGGGTTCTGGAAACACCATATATTTT
cdr3_aa: CASSRDGGSGNTIYF

v_call: TRBV2
j_call: TRBJ1-2
clone_size: -
d_call: -
cdr3_nt: TGTGCCAGCAGTGAATACCCCACAGGGTTCTATGGCTACACCTTC
cdr3_aa: CASSEYPTGFYGYTF

v_call: TRBV7-9
j_call: TRBJ1-1
clone_size: -
d_call: -
cdr3_nt: TGTGCCAGCAGCTTAAATCTAGCCGAAGCTTTCTTT
cdr3_aa: CASSLNLAEAFF